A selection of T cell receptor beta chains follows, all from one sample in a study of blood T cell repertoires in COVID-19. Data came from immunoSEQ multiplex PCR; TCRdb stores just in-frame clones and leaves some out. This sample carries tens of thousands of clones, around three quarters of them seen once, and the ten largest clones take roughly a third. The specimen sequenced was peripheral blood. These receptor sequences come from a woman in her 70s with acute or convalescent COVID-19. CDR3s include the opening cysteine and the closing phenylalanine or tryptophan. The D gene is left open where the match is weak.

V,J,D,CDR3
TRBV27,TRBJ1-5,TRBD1,CASSLGQGNNQPQHF
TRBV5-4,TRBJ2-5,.,CASSLGGGNYQYF
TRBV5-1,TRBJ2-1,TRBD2,CASSTGLAGSDNEQFF
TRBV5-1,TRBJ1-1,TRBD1,CASSLNRGYEAFF
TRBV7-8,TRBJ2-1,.,CASSLLDYNEQFF
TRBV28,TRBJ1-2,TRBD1,CASSSITGQGKKGGYTF
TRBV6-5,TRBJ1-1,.,CASLNLNTEAFF
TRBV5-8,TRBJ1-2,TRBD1,CASSLLTGTNYGYTF
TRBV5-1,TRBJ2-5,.,CASSSDQPRGTQYF
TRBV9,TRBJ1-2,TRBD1,CASSVTGGADYGYTF
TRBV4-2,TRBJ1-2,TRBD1,CASSQDGVGQQNGYTF
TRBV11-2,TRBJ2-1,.,CASSLDIRGTLYNEQFF
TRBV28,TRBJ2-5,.,CASSLGGGPQETQYF
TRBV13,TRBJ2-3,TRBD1,CASSSVPGQVLDRPDTQYF
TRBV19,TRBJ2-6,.,CASGSFPGSSGANVLTF
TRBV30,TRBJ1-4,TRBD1,CASPGQLNEKLFF
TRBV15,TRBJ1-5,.,CATSTNSNQPQHF
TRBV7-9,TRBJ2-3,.,CASSLFAGSRSRTDTQYF
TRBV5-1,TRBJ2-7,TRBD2,CASSSTSGGYEQYF
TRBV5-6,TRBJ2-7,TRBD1,CASSLLGTGAYEQYF
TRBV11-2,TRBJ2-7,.,CASSLEVIVGRATSYEQYF
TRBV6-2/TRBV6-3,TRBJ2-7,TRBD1,CASSLPGQGVAKYF
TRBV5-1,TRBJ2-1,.,CASSLEGDEQFF
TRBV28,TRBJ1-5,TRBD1,CASRQGGGGNQPQHF
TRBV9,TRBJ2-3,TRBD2,CASSVGSGRTDTQYF
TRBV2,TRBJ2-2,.,CASTERQAYTGELFF
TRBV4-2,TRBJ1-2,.,CASSLDGTEPNYGYTF
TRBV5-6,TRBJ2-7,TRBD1,CASSSRPRGLIYEQYF
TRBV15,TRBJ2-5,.,CATSRQGPNQETQYF
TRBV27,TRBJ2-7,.,CASSLSDRELPYEQYF
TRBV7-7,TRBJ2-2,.,CASSLAGGPGELFF
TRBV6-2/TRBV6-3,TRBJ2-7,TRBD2,CASSYAGTTYEQYF
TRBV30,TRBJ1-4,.,CAWSGAGPLEEKLFF
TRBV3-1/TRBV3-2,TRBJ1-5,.,CASSQNSGAPNGAQHF
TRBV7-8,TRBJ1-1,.,CASSPGTRWEAFF
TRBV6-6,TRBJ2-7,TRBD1,CASSQTGDEQYF
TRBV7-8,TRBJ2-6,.,CASSSPAGANVLTF
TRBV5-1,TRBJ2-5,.,CASSLQGTETQYF
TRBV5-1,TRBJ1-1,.,CASSLGRGTEAFF
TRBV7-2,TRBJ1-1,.,CASSLDGRKAAPSAEAFF
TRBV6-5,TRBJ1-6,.,CASSYTGYNSPLHF
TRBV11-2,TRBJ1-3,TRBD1,CASSLDTGQGGNTIYF
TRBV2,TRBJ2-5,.,CASFGEWETQYF
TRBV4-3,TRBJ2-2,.,CASSREAASNTGELFF
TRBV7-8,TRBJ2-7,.,CASSLTSEQYF
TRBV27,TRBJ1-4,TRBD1,CASRLSGQGWGTNEKLFF
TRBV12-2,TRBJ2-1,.,CASRLNLHGPYNEQFF
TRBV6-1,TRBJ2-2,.,CASSQMVAAGELFF
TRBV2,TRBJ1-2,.,CASALGLEDGRPNYGYTF
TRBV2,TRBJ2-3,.,CASSWTPDTQYF
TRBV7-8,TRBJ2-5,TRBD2,CASSSGGLAGNQETQYF
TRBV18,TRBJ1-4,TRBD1,CASSPPGQGEKLFF
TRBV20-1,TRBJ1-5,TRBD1,CSASTDRVSNNQPQHF
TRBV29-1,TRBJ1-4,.,CSALEEKLFF
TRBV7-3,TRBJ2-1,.,CASSLTRDSANEQFF
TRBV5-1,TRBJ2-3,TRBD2,CASSSIAGGQTDTQYF
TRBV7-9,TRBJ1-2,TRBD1,CASSFGTGVYGYTF
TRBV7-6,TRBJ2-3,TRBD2,CASSPEAGGPHTQYF
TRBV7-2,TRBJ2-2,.,CASSFGTPNTGELFF